A single sample gave rise to the 8 T cell receptor beta chains below, sequenced in a study of T cell changes during pregnancy in multiple sclerosis. Using immunoSEQ multiplex PCR, the repertoire was profiled, and TCRdb retains in-frame clones only, with some absent. The sample carries tens of thousands of clones, roughly 93% recorded once. Sequencing used peripheral blood, obtained after pregnancy. The receptors stem from a female donor with multiple sclerosis, enrolled in a pregnancy study.

The rearrangement links TRBV6-1 to TRBJ2-1; TRBD1 aligns across 7 bases. Germline assignment: CDR1 MNHNS and CDR2 SASEGT. The CDR3 totals 16 residues. V was pared by 4 bases and J by 5 bases, with 11 bases of the junction left unmatched. CDR3 protein: CASSGRTGTANNEQFF. The CDR3 nucleotides are TGTGCCAGCAGTGGCAGAACCGGGACAGCTAACAATGAGCAGTTCTTC.

The chain is built from TRBV6-1 and TRBJ2-7; 7 nucleotides match TRBD1. Trimming cost V 7 bases and J 9 bases; bases outside gene matches: 9. Germline CDR1 and CDR2: MNHNS and SASEGT. This CDR3 comprises 12 residues. CDR3 sequence reads: CASILQGRGQYF. CDR3 DNA: TGTGCCAGCATTCTACAGGGGAGAGGGCAGTACTTC.

The V call is TRBV19, the J call TRBJ2-2; D may be TRBD1 (5 bases). Trimming took 5 bases from V and 0 from J, leaving 7 bases between them. The length of the CDR3 is 14 residues. Germline CDR1 reads LNHDA; CDR2 reads SQIVND (reference sequence). DNA of the CDR3: TGTGCCAGTAGTCTGGGGCCGAACACCGGGGAGCTGTTTTTT. As protein: CASSLGPNTGELFF.

The chain combines TRBV13 with TRBJ1-6; tentatively, D is TRBD1 (6 bases). The CDR3 spans 14 residues. CDR1 and CDR2 (germline): PRHDT, FYEKMQ (reference sequence). V was trimmed by 5 bases and J by 4 bases, leaving 9 bases between them. The CDR3 DNA reads as TGTGCCAGCAGCCACAGGGTTTATAATTCACCCCTCCACTTT. Its translation is CASSHRVYNSPLHF.

V and J are TRBV2 and TRBJ2-5, with 11 bases identical to TRBD2. The CDR3 covers 15 residues. Losses at the gene ends were 7 bases for V and 1 base for J; bases not matched to a gene: 5. Per germline, CDR1 SNHLY and CDR2 FYNNEI. The CDR3 protein is CASTLTSGAQETQYF. CDR3 coding DNA: TGTGCCAGCACCCTGACTAGCGGGGCCCAAGAGACCCAGTACTTC.

The V and J genes are TRBV5-4 and TRBJ2-3, with D tentatively TRBD2 (5 bases). Trimming cost V 0 bases and J 4 bases, with 6 bases left between them. The germline gives CDR1 SGHNT, CDR2 YYREEE (reference sequence). The CDR3 totals 13 residues. The CDR3 coding sequence is TGTGCCAGCAGCTTGGAAGCGGCAGATACGCAGTATTTT. It encodes CASSLEAADTQYF.

The chain recombines TRBV10-3 with TRBJ2-1, with D unclear. This CDR3 has 15 amino acids. Trimming removed 3 bases at V and 1 base at J, with 10 bases between. Germline CDR1 reads ENHRY; CDR2 reads SYGVKD. The CDR3, as DNA: TGTGCCATCAGTGACGGAGTGGAATCCTACAATGAGCAGTTCTTC. It is translated as CAISDGVESYNEQFF.

This sequence joins TRBV29-1 and TRBJ2-1, with a weak D call TRBD2 (5 bases). Germline-derived CDR1 and CDR2 are SQVTM and ANQGSEA. The V end was cut by 6 bases, the J end by 0 bases, with 12 bases between. CDR3 length: 14 amino acids. The CDR3 DNA sequence: TGCAGCGTAGCGGACGCGAGCTCCTACAATGAGCAGTTCTTC. This encodes CSVADASSYNEQFF.